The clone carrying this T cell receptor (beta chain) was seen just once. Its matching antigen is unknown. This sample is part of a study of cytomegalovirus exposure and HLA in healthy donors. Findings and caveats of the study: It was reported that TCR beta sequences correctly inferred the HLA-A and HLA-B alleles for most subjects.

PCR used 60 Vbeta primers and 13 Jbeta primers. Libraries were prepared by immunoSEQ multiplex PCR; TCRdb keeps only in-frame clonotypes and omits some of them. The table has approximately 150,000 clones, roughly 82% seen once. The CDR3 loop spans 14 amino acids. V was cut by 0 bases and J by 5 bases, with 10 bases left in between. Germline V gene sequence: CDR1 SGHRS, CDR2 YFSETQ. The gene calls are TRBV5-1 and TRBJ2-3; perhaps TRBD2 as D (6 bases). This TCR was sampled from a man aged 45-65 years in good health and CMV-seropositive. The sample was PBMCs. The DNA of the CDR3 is TGCGCCAGCAGCTTGGGTGTGGAGGGAGATACGCAGTATTTT. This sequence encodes CASSLGVEGDTQYF.